This T cell receptor (beta chain) was sequenced during a study of T cell responses to AZD1222 COVID-19 vaccine. The sample holds a few counts of this clone. V lost 4 bases and J 0 bases, leaving 11 bases between the germline ends. CDR1 SGHRS and CDR2 YFSETQ come from the germline V gene. CDR3 length equals 16 residues. Some clones are missing from TCRdb's copy, which holds only in-frame ones; the method was immunoSEQ multiplex PCR. The sample lists about 92,000 clones; approximately 90% were seen once. The gene calls are TRBV5-1 and TRBJ1-6; D remains unclear. The clonotype comes from an adult in good health. This material consisted of peripheral blood, taken on day 0 of AZD1222 vaccination. DNA for the CDR3: TGCGCCAGCAGCACCGGTGGGTCCTCCTATAATTCACCCCTCCACTTT. Translation: CASSTGGSSYNSPLHF.